This entry lists 12 T cell receptor beta chains sequenced from one sample in a study of blood T cell repertoires in COVID-19. Clones were read by immunoSEQ multiplex PCR, and TCRdb kept only the in-frame ones, dropping some. In the table there are some 230,000 clones, approximately 86% of which are singletons. The sequencing sample was made of peripheral blood. The source is a woman in her forties or fifties with COVID-19, enrolled during active disease.

This clone appeared once. The chain employs TRBV7-8 and TRBJ2-2; TRBD2 is a possible D gene (5 bases). CDR1 and CDR2 (germline): SGHVS, FQNEAQ. Trimming took off 2 bases at V and 7 bases at J, with 20 bases between the two ends. The CDR3 is made up of 17 amino acids. CDR3 amino acids: CASSLRFGIAYDGELFF. For the CDR3, the DNA is TGTGCCAGCAGCTTAAGGTTCGGAATAGCGTACGACGGGGAGCTGTTTTTT.

The chain employs TRBV5-4 and TRBJ1-2; 11 bases match TRBD1. Germline V gives CDR1 SGHNT, CDR2 YYREEE (reference sequence). J gave up 8 bases and V 3 bases, and 9 bases lay outside the gene matches. There are 15 residues in the CDR3. The CDR3 nucleotides read TGTGCCAGCAGCTGGGTCGGACAGGGGGCGGGAGGCTACACCTTC. Translating it yields CASSWVGQGAGGYTF.

This chain connects TRBV7-3 to TRBJ2-1; maybe TRBD2 (6 bases). The V end was cut by 0 bases, the J end by 7 bases, with 13 bases between. The CDR3 extends over 15 amino acids. Germline CDR1 reads SGHTA; CDR2 reads FQGTGA. CDR3 in amino acids: CASSLTGGEVNEQFF. The CDR3 nucleotides are TGTGCCAGCAGCTTAACGGGCGGGGAGGTGAATGAGCAGTTCTTC.

The gene calls are TRBV30 and TRBJ2-2, with D perhaps TRBD2 (5 bases). This CDR3 spans 16 amino acids. The V and J ends lost 0 bases and 2 bases respectively, with 13 bases between them. CDR1 is GTSNPN, CDR2 SVGIG, per germline (reference sequence). The CDR3 region has the DNA TGTGCCTGGAGTGTACGCGCCGGGGTAAACACCGGGGAGCTGTTTTTT. As protein: CAWSVRAGVNTGELFF.

This chain links TRBV28 with TRBJ2-4, with D unclear. V dropped 5 bases and J dropped 0 bases, with 17 bases sitting between them. The germline gives CDR1 MDHEN, CDR2 SYDVKM. CDR3 length: 17 amino acids. The CDR3 sequence: CASSPNWRLGAKNIQYF. CDR3 nucleotides: TGTGCCAGCAGTCCTAACTGGCGGTTGGGAGCCAAAAACATTCAGTACTTC.

This clone was picked up one time. The chain joins TRBV5-1 to TRBJ2-1; 9 bases line up with TRBD2. Germline CDR1 reads SGHRS; CDR2 reads YFSETQ. The junction had 11 bases not matched to a gene; V was cut back by 5 bases and J by 2 bases. CDR3 length: 17 residues. The CDR3 bases are TGCGCCAGCAGTCATCAGAATAGCGGGGGACCCTACAATGAGCAGTTCTTC. As protein: CASSHQNSGGPYNEQFF.

The chain links TRBV30 to TRBJ2-4; D possibly corresponds to TRBD1 (7 bases). Germline lookup yields CDR1 GTSNPN and CDR2 SVGIG (reference sequence). The CDR3 covers 15 residues. V was pared by 1 base and J by 6 bases, with 16 bases between. CDR3 region: CAWSAGGRSGNIQYF. In DNA, the CDR3 is TGTGCCTGGAGTGCAGGGGGGAGGTCCGGAAACATTCAGTACTTC.

The gene calls are TRBV7-6 and TRBJ2-2; 12 nucleotides align to TRBD2. V lost 0 bases, J lost 7 bases, and 9 bases stayed unmatched. Germline CDR1 SGHVS, CDR2 FNYEAQ. The length of the CDR3 is 18 residues. CDR3 DNA: TGTGCCAGCAGCTTAGCGGCTAGCGGGGGGGCTTGGATCGGGGAGCTGTTTTTT. This encodes CASSLAASGGAWIGELFF.

The chain is built from TRBV25-1 and TRBJ1-4; 8 bases are a match to TRBD1. V trimming: 0 bases; J trimming: 3 bases; junction bases outside the gene matches: 9. Germline CDR1 is MGHDK and CDR2 is SYGVNS. The CDR3 extends over 18 amino acids. Here the CDR3 DNA reads TGTGCCAGCAGTGAATATTACGACAGGGGTTCCCCTAATGAAAAACTGTTTTTT. It specifies CASSEYYDRGSPNEKLFF.

The chain carries TRBV18 and TRBJ1-1, with a tentative D call TRBD1 (5 bases). Trimming stripped 10 bases from V and 5 bases from J, with 14 bases between. The CDR3 has 12 residues. The germline CDR1 and CDR2 sequences are KGHSH and LQKENI. The CDR3 loop reads CATLTVGTEAFF. The CDR3 DNA reads TGTGCCACCTTGACAGTAGGTACTGAAGCTTTCTTT.

The rearrangement joins TRBV27 to TRBJ1-1; TRBD1 matches at 7 bases. With 4 bases clipped from V and 0 bases from J, the junction kept 5 bases outside the gene matches. This CDR3 spans 15 amino acids. The V gene's germline CDR1 is MNHEY and CDR2 SMNVEV (reference sequence). CDR3 in amino acids: CASSSTTGMNTEAFF. The CDR3 DNA reads as TGTGCCAGCAGTTCGACGACAGGGATGAACACTGAAGCTTTCTTT.

This clone occurred once. The rearrangement links TRBV13 to TRBJ2-1, with 7 bases matching TRBD2. CDR1 PRHDT and CDR2 FYEKMQ come from the germline V gene (reference sequence). The CDR3 contains 14 residues. The junction had 6 bases not matched to a gene; V was cut back by 6 bases and J by 4 bases. The CDR3 loop is CASRWSGAYNEQFF. CDR3 in DNA: TGTGCCAGCAGGTGGAGCGGGGCTTACAATGAGCAGTTCTTC.